These T cell receptor beta chains were read from a single sample in a study of CD8 T cells in Susac syndrome. TCRdb ran MiXCR on the immunoSEQ multiplex PCR reads and lists one entry per CDR3 protein. The sample has under 150,000 distinct CDR3 sequences, more than 75% seen once. The sample was CD8+ T cells from PBMCs. These receptors originate from a human donor with multiple sclerosis. The CDR3 runs from the conserved cysteine through the conserved F or W. A D gene is named only where the DNA matches it firmly. Clone size is shown for a subset of rows, as once, few, many or a class of expanded clone.

TRBV29-1	once	TRBJ2-1	NA	TGCAGCGTTGAGGGGACGGTTGTGGATGAGCAGTTCTTC	CSVEGTVVDEQFF
TRBV4-2	once	TRBJ2-1	NA	TGTGCCAGCAGCCAAGATATGGGTTCCCCCGCGGAAGATGAGCAGTTCTTC	CASSQDMGSPAEDEQFF
TRBV9	NA	TRBJ1-3	NA	TGTGCCAGCAGCGTAGGGATCTCTGGAAACACCATATATTTT	CASSVGISGNTIYF
TRBV4-1	NA	TRBJ2-1	NA	TGCGCCAGCAGCCAAGAAACCCGGGAGTACAATGAGCAGTTCTTC	CASSQETREYNEQFF
TRBV19	NA	TRBJ1-5	NA	TGTGCCAGTAATACAGCACCCAGCAATCAGCCCCAGCATTTT	CASNTAPSNQPQHF
TRBV12-3/TRBV12-4	NA	TRBJ1-2	NA	TGTGCCAGCAGTTTAACCGGGGAAAACTATGGCTACACCTTC	CASSLTGENYGYTF
TRBV30	once	TRBJ2-2	NA	TGTGCCTGCGGGACCAACACCGGGGAGCTGTTTTTT	CACGTNTGELFF
TRBV7-9	once	TRBJ1-3	NA	TGTGCCAGCAGCCATCAGGTTAACTCTGGAAACACCATATATTTT	CASSHQVNSGNTIYF
TRBV7-2	NA	TRBJ2-2	TRBD2	TGTGCCAGCAGCATGGGACTAGCGGGAGTTCGGGCCGGGGAGCTGTTTTTT	CASSMGLAGVRAGELFF
TRBV7-9	NA	TRBJ1-2	TRBD1	TGTGCCAGCAGCTACACAGGGGATGGCTACACCTTC	CASSYTGDGYTF
TRBV7-9	NA	TRBJ2-6	NA	TGTGCCAGCAGCTTAGCTGGTGGGGCCAACGTCCTGACTTTC	CASSLAGGANVLTF
TRBV20-1	once	TRBJ1-1	NA	TGCAGTGCTAGAGCGGAAGTTGAAGCTTTCTTT	CSARAEVEAFF
TRBV30	NA	TRBJ1-1	NA	TGTGCCTGGAGTGTATTAGGGGCAAGGACTGAAGCTTTCTTT	CAWSVLGARTEAFF
TRBV28	NA	TRBJ1-5	NA	TGTGCCAGCAGGTTCCCAGGGTCTTCTAATCAGCCCCAGCATTTT	CASRFPGSSNQPQHF
TRBV12-3/TRBV12-4	NA	TRBJ2-1	TRBD2	TGTGCCAGCACCCGAACTAGCGGGAGAGGCGACAATGAGCAGTTCTTC	CASTRTSGRGDNEQFF
TRBV30	once	TRBJ1-2	NA	TGTGCCTGGAGTGCCGCCACAGAGCATGGGAGCGGCTACACCTTC	CAWSAATEHGSGYTF
TRBV12-3/TRBV12-4	NA	TRBJ2-1	NA	TGTGCCAGCAGTTCTCCCCTCGGGGGATTCGATGAGCAGTTCTTC	CASSSPLGGFDEQFF
TRBV24-1	NA	TRBJ2-7	NA	TGTGCCACCAGTGATCAAGGCTACGGGTTAGACGAGCAGTACTTC	CATSDQGYGLDEQYF
TRBV7-9	few	TRBJ2-7	NA	TGTGCCAGCAGCTCAACGCTCACCTACGAGCAGTACTTC	CASSSTLTYEQYF
TRBV30	NA	TRBJ2-1	NA	TGTGCCTGGAGTATAGACGGGTCCTACAATGAGCAGTTCTTC	CAWSIDGSYNEQFF
TRBV27	NA	TRBJ1-5	NA	TGTGCCAGCAGTTTATCGGGTGCAGGCCAGCCCCAGCATTTT	CASSLSGAGQPQHF
TRBV6-5	NA	TRBJ2-2	NA	TGTGCCAGCAGCATACAGATAGACACCGGGGAGCTGTTTTTT	CASSIQIDTGELFF
TRBV19	NA	TRBJ2-2	TRBD1	TGTGCCAGTAGTAGAGGGACAGTGAACACCGGGGAGCTGTTTTTT	CASSRGTVNTGELFF
TRBV18	NA	TRBJ2-1	NA	TGTGCCAGCTCAAGTCTGGCGTCGAGCTCCTACAATGAGCAGTTCTTC	CASSSLASSSYNEQFF
TRBV5-6	NA	TRBJ1-2	NA	TGTGCCAGCATCCCTGGAATCGGAATCCCTAACTATGGCTACACCTTC	CASIPGIGIPNYGYTF
TRBV27	NA	TRBJ1-5	NA	TGTGCCAGCAGTTGGGGGGTTTATCAGCCCCAGCATTTT	CASSWGVYQPQHF
TRBV2	once	TRBJ2-2	TRBD1	TGTGCCGGGACAGACTCTTCCGGGGAGCTGTTTTTT	CAGTDSSGELFF
TRBV19	NA	TRBJ2-7	NA	TGTGCCAGTAGTATAATTCAGGGCTACGAGCAGTACTTC	CASSIIQGYEQYF
TRBV30	once	TRBJ2-2	NA	TGTGCCTGGAGTGTACTGGTTCCCGGGGAGCTGTTTTTT	CAWSVLVPGELFF
TRBV4-3	once	TRBJ1-2	NA	TGCGCCAGCAGCCAAGATCCGGAAGGTTATGGCTACACCTTC	CASSQDPEGYGYTF
TRBV28	NA	TRBJ1-5	NA	TGTGCCAGCAGTTTAGTGGATATTAGCAATCAGCCCCAGCATTTT	CASSLVDISNQPQHF
TRBV19	few	TRBJ2-7	NA	TGTGCCAGTAGCCTCATCGGGGGACTCGTCCACTTC	CASSLIGGLVHF
TRBV12-3/TRBV12-4	NA	TRBJ2-1	NA	TGTGCCAGCAGTTTGGGTAACCATGAGCAGTTCTTC	CASSLGNHEQFF
TRBV5-4	NA	TRBJ1-1	TRBD1	TGTGCCAGCAGCTCGACAGGGGAAGGGACTGAAGCTTTCTTT	CASSSTGEGTEAFF
TRBV24-1	NA	TRBJ2-5	NA	TGTGCCACCAAGAAAGGGGGACAAGAGACCCAGTACTTC	CATKKGGQETQYF
TRBV27	NA	TRBJ2-4	TRBD2	TGTGCCAGCAGTTCGAAACTAGCGGGAACCAAAAACATTCAGTACTTC	CASSSKLAGTKNIQYF
TRBV19	NA	TRBJ2-1	NA	TGTGCCAGTAGCCCAAATGCACTAAGCTCCTACAATGAGCAGTTCTTC	CASSPNALSSYNEQFF
TRBV3-1	NA	TRBJ1-2	NA	TGTGCCAGCAGCATAACCGGGACATTCTATGGCTACACCTTC	CASSITGTFYGYTF
TRBV13	NA	TRBJ1-1	NA	TGTGCCAGCAGTCCCGGGCCAGGCGCTGAAGCTTTCTTT	CASSPGPGAEAFF
TRBV28	NA	TRBJ1-4	NA	TGTGCCAGCAGTTTACCCCGGCGGGGGGAAAAACTGTTTTTT	CASSLPRRGEKLFF
TRBV20-1	once	TRBJ2-1	NA	TGCAGTGCTAACCCCAGCGGGACAGACACCTTTTCCTACAATGAGCAGTTCTTC	CSANPSGTDTFSYNEQFF
TRBV15	NA	TRBJ1-5	NA	TGTGCCACCGGACGGGGGTTTGTAGGTAATCAGCCCCAGCATTTT	CATGRGFVGNQPQHF
TRBV30	NA	TRBJ2-1	TRBD2	TGTGCCTGGGCACTAGCGGGCAGCAATGAGCAGTTCTTC	CAWALAGSNEQFF
TRBV27	NA	TRBJ2-7	TRBD2	TGTGCCAGCGCGTTAGCGGGAGACGACCAGTACTTC	CASALAGDDQYF
TRBV5-4	NA	TRBJ2-3	NA	TGTGCCGTGCCCTTCAGGGATACGCAGTATTTT	CAVPFRDTQYF
TRBV7-9	NA	TRBJ2-7	NA	TGTGCCAGCGGGAGCGTCTCCTACGAGCAGTACTTC	CASGSVSYEQYF
TRBV7-9	NA	TRBJ2-1	NA	TGTGCCAGCAGCAGCGGACTAACTAATGAGCAGTTCTTC	CASSSGLTNEQFF
TRBV7-9	NA	TRBJ2-1	NA	TGTGCCAGCCTAACGTCCGGGGATGAGCAGTTCTTC	CASLTSGDEQFF
TRBV18	few	TRBJ2-7	NA	TGTGCCAGCTCGGCGGATTACGAGCAGTACTTC	CASSADYEQYF
TRBV24-1	NA	TRBJ2-2	NA	TGTGCCACCAGTGATCAGGTTACCGGGGAGCTGTTTTTT	CATSDQVTGELFF
TRBV6-5	NA	TRBJ2-1	NA	TGTGCCAGCAGTCGAGGGGCCTACAATGAGCAGTTCTTC	CASSRGAYNEQFF
TRBV27	once	TRBJ2-5	NA	TGTGCCAGCAGTTTCGCAGGGGCACAAGAGACCCAGTACTTC	CASSFAGAQETQYF
TRBV2	NA	TRBJ2-2	NA	TGTGCCAGCAGTGAACAGTACACCGGGGAGCTGTTTTTT	CASSEQYTGELFF
TRBV5-6	NA	TRBJ1-5	NA	TGTGCCAGCAGCTTGTGGTGGGGCAATCAGCCCCAGCATTTT	CASSLWWGNQPQHF
TRBV3-1	NA	TRBJ2-6	NA	TGTGCCAGCAGCCAAGAAAACCCTGGGGCCAACGTCCTGACTTTC	CASSQENPGANVLTF